This TCR beta chain was captured in a study of control samples from healthy donors and cancer patients (TCRdb year 2020). In this sample, this clone turned up once. Its recognized antigen is unknown. No quality values exist for individual bases; no much larger clone is one base distant. V loses 0 bases, J loses 1 base, and the germline ends lie 10 bases apart. Taken from the germline V gene, the CDR1 and CDR2 loops are SGHDT and YYEEEE. Including cysteine and phenylalanine, the CDR3 has 15 amino acids. The kept DNA is CDR3 alone, 45 bases in frame from the first base. Receptor libraries were prepared by the immunoSEQ multiplex PCR assay. The source is immuneACCESS, and TCRdb retained only in-frame sequences with V and J called. Part of the clones is not carried over; for the studies checked, unresolved V genes explain less than half of this, and the remainder is unexplained. For this sample the table gives 150,000 to 200,000 clones, of which around 90% were detected only once. The ten largest clonotypes hold more than 1.3% of the sample.

The sequence derives from a man aged 25-40 years in good health. Sample: blood. The rearrangement combines TRBV5-6 with TRBJ1-1; the D segment cannot be called with confidence. Here the CDR3 is given as CASSLGRAENTEAFF. The DNA is TGTGCCAGCAGCTTGGGTCGGGCAGAGAACACTGAAGCTTTCTTT.